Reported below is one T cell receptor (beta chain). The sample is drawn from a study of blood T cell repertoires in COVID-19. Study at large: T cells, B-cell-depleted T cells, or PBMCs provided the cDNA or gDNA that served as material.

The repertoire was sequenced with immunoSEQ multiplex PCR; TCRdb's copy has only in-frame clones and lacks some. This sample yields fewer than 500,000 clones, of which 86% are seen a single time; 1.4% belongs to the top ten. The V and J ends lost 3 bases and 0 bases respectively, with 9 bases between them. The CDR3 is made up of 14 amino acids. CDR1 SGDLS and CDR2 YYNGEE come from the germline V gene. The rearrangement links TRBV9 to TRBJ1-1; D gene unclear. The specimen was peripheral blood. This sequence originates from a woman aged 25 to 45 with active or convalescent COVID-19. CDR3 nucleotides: TGTGCCAGCAGCGCAGCCCAGGTGAACACTGAAGCTTTCTTT. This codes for CASSAAQVNTEAFF. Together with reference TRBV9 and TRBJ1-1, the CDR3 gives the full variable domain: DSGVTQTPKHLITATGQRVTLRCSPRSGDLSVYWYQQSLDQGLQFLIQYYNGEERAKGNILERFSAQQFPDLHSELNLSSLELGDSALYFCASSAAQVNTEAFFGQGTRLTVV.